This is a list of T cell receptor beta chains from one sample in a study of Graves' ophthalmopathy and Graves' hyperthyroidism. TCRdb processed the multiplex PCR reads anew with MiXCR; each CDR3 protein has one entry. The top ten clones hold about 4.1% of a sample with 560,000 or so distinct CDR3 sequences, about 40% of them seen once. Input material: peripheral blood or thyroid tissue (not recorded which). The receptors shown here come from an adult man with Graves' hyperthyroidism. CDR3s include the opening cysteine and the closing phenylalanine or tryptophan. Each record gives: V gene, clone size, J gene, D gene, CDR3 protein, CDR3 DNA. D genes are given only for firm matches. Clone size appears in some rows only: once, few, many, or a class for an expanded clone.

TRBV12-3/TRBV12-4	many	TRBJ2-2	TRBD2	CASSSSGRNTGELFF	TGTGCCAGCAGTTCTAGCGGGAGGAACACCGGGGAGCTGTTTTTT
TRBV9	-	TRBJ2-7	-	CASSVGPLRGSYEQYF	TGTGCCAGCAGCGTAGGGCCACTCCGAGGGAGTTACGAGCAGTACTTC
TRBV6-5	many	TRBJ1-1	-	CASSYSEGKDTEAFF	TGTGCCAGCAGTTACTCGGAGGGTAAAGACACTGAAGCTTTCTTT
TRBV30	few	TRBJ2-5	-	CAWSDFVQETQYF	TGTGCCTGGAGTGATTTCGTTCAAGAGACCCAGTACTTC
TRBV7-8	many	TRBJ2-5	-	CANRPQGEGETQYF	TGTGCCAATCGCCCACAGGGCGAGGGTGAGACCCAGTACTTC
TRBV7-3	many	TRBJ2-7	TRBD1	CASSTRPGQQYEQYF	TGTGCCAGCAGCACCCGTCCGGGACAGCAATACGAGCAGTACTTC
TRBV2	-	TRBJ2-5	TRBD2	CASKRRELAGVETQYF	TGTGCCAGCAAGCGGAGGGAGCTAGCGGGAGTGGAGACCCAGTACTTC
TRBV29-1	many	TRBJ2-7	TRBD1	CSVWGQGLVEQYF	TGCAGCGTGTGGGGACAGGGGCTAGTCGAGCAGTACTTC
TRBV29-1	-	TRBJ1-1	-	CSVAPAGTAEAFF	TGCAGCGTTGCCCCAGCCGGGACGGCTGAAGCTTTCTTT
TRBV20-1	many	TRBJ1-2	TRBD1	CSAWTGRGYTF	TGCAGTGCTTGGACAGGGCGCGGCTACACCTTC
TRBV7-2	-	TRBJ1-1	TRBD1	CASSLDGTEGTEAFF	TGTGCCAGCAGCCTAGACGGGACAGAGGGAACTGAAGCTTTCTTT
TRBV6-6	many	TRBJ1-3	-	CASSATGSGNTIYF	TGTGCCAGCAGTGCCACAGGCTCTGGAAACACCATATATTTT
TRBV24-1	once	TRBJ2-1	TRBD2	CATSDGRASRHNEQFF	TGTGCCACCAGTGACGGGAGGGCCTCCCGGCACAATGAGCAGTTCTTC
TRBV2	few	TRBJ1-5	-	CASSEDRGGTGNQPQHF	TGTGCCAGCAGTGAAGATAGGGGGGGGACGGGCAATCAGCCCCAGCATTTT